The sequence of this T cell receptor (beta chain) was determined in a study of identical twins. There are a few counts of this clonotype. TCRdb analysed the 5' RACE reads with MiXCR anew, one entry per CDR3 protein. This sample has under 400,000 distinct CDR3 sequences; about 9% occur once, and the top ten carry about 8.1%. From germline, CDR1 is MNHEY and CDR2 SVGAGI. The CDR3 loop spans 14 amino acids. Trimming removed 8 bases from V and 8 bases from J; junction bases left unmatched: 9. The gene calls are TRBV6-5 and TRBJ1-3, with 10 bases fitting TRBD1. The sequencing sample was made of naive T cells sorted from blood. This clonotype was obtained from a woman between 50 and 59 years old in good health. This CDR3 is CASSNRDRGYTIYF. The CDR3 DNA reads TGTGCCAGCTCTAACCGGGACAGGGGTTACACCATATATTTT.